This is a list of T cell receptor beta chains from one sample in a study of beta chain features in type 1 diabetes. The repertoire was sequenced with immunoSEQ multiplex PCR; TCRdb's copy has only in-frame clones and lacks some. The top ten hold 1% to 1.5% of the sample, which has some 220,000 clones, about a tenth seen once. Sequenced material: central memory CD4+ T cells from blood. Receptor source: a man aged 18 to 30 in good health. Both conserved end residues are part of each CDR3. A D gene is named only where the DNA matches it firmly. Size is omitted from some rows. Given values are once, few, many or a class for expanded clones.

NA	NA	TRBJ2-7	TRBV30	CAWSDGSSYEQYF	TGTGCCTGGAGTGATGGCAGTTCCTACGAGCAGTACTTC
few	NA	TRBJ2-7	TRBV15	CATSRDQQGPYEQYF	TGTGCCACCAGCAGAGATCAGCAGGGCCCCTACGAGCAGTACTTC
few	NA	TRBJ2-3	TRBV7-9	CASSLSQSDTQYF	TGTGCCAGCAGCTTAAGTCAGTCGGATACGCAGTATTTT
NA	TRBD1	TRBJ2-3	TRBV6-5	CASVRTGTDTQYF	TGTGCCAGCGTTCGGACAGGTACAGATACGCAGTATTTT
NA	NA	TRBJ2-1	TRBV18	CASSPPGAPGNEQFF	TGTGCCAGCTCACCCCCCGGAGCCCCTGGAAATGAGCAGTTCTTC
NA	NA	TRBJ2-7	TRBV28	CASSSVNSYEQYF	TGTGCCAGCAGTTCAGTTAACTCCTACGAGCAGTACTTC
few	NA	TRBJ1-1	TRBV29-1	CSGTGLHYRGAFF	TGCAGCGGTACCGGGCTTCATTACCGCGGAGCTTTCTTT
many	NA	TRBJ2-5	TRBV15	CATSRGETAQETQYF	TGTGCCACCAGCAGAGGGGAAACAGCCCAAGAGACCCAGTACTTC
NA	TRBD2	TRBJ2-1	TRBV4-3	CASSQGLAGGQFF	TGCGCCAGCAGCCAAGGCCTAGCGGGAGGGCAGTTCTTC
many	NA	TRBJ2-4	TRBV28	CATTAHGVAKNIQYF	TGTGCCACGACGGCCCATGGGGTAGCCAAAAACATTCAGTACTTC
few	TRBD1	TRBJ2-7	TRBV18	CASSLPGQGATYEQYF	TGTGCCAGCTCACTCCCGGGACAGGGGGCGACCTACGAGCAGTACTTC
NA	NA	TRBJ1-2	TRBV2	CASTGDGGYGYTF	TGTGCCAGCACCGGGGACGGGGGTTATGGCTACACCTTC
NA	NA	TRBJ1-4	TRBV28	CVSGSPNEKLFF	TGTGTCTCGGGGTCACCGAATGAAAAACTGTTTTTT
few	NA	TRBJ2-5	TRBV20-1	CSGGHQETQYF	TGCAGTGGGGGACACCAAGAGACCCAGTACTTC
few	NA	TRBJ1-1	TRBV6-6	CASSLGGNTEAFF	TGTGCCAGCAGTTTAGGGGGGAACACTGAAGCTTTCTTT
few	NA	TRBJ2-7	TRBV18	CASSPTTGTGYEQYF	TGTGCCAGCTCACCGACCACAGGGACGGGCTACGAGCAGTACTTC
NA	NA	TRBJ2-3	TRBV11-2	CASSTQASTRTNTQYF	TGTGCCAGCAGCACCCAAGCTAGCACCCGCACGAATACGCAGTATTTT
few	NA	TRBJ2-3	TRBV13	CASSLPGTDTQYF	TGTGCCAGCAGCTTGCCGGGAACAGATACGCAGTATTTT
NA	NA	TRBJ2-3	TRBV7-3	CASSLARGADTQYF	TGTGCCAGCAGCTTAGCCAGGGGCGCAGATACGCAGTATTTT
few	NA	TRBJ2-3	TRBV7-2	CASILSGLRTDTQYF	TGTGCCAGCATCCTCTCGGGACTCCGCACAGATACGCAGTATTTT
few	TRBD2	TRBJ2-1	TRBV19	CASSRSGSSYNEQFF	TGTGCCAGTAGTCGTAGCGGGAGCTCCTACAATGAGCAGTTCTTC
NA	TRBD2	TRBJ2-3	TRBV7-2	CASSIAGGPDTQYF	TGTGCCAGCAGCATAGCGGGAGGGCCAGATACGCAGTATTTT
few	NA	TRBJ2-2	TRBV5-1	CASSYDKNGELFF	TGCGCCAGCAGCTACGACAAGAACGGGGAGCTGTTTTTT
few	TRBD1	TRBJ1-2	TRBV7-8	CASSRGQGPGYTF	TGTGCCAGCAGCCGCGGACAGGGCCCCGGCTACACCTTC
few	NA	TRBJ1-4	TRBV30	CAWSVLGTSGKLFF	TGTGCCTGGAGTGTCCTGGGCACCTCGGGAAAACTGTTTTTT